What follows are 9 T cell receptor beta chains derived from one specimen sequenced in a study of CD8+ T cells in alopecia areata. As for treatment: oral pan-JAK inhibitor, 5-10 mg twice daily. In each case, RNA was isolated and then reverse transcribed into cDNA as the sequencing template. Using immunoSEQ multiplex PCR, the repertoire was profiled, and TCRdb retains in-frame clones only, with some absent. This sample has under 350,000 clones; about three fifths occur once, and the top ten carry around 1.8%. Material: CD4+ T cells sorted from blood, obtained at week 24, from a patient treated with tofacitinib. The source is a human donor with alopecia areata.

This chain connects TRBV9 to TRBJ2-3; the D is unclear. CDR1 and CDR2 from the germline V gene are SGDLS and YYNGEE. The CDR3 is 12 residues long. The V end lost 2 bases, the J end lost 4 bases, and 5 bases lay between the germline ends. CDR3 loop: CASSVSPDTQYF. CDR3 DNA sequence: TGTGCCAGCAGCGTCAGTCCAGATACGCAGTATTTT.

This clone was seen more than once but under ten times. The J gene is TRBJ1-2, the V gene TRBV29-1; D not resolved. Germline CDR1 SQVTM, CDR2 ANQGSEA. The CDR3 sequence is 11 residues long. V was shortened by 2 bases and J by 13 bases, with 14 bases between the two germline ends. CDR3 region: CSVESRRLGTF. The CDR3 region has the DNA TGCAGCGTTGAAAGTCGGCGGCTGGGCACCTTC. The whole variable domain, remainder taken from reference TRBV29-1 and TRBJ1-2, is SAVISQKPSRDICQRGTSLTIQCQVDSQVTMMFWYRQQPGQSLTLIATANQGSEATYESGFVIDKFPISRPNLTFSTLTVSNMSPEDSSIYLCSVESRRLGTFGSGTRLTVV.

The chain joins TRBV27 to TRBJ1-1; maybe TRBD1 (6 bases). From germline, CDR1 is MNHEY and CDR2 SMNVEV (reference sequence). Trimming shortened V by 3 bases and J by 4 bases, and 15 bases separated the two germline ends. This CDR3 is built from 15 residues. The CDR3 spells CASSFRQGGGTEAFF. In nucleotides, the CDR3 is TGTGCCAGCAGTTTCCGGCAGGGAGGGGGCACTGAAGCTTTCTTT.

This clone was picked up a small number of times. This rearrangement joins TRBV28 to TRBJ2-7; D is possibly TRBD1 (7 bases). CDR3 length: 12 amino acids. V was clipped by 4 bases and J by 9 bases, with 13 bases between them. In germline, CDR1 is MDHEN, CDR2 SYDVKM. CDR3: CASSSQGGRQYF. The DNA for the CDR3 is TGTGCCAGCAGTTCCCAGGGGGGACGGCAGTACTTC. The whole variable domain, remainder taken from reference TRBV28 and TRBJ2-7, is DVKVTQSSRYLVKRTGEKVFLECVQDMDHENMFWYRQDPGLGLRLIYFSYDVKMKEKGDIPEGYSVSREKKERFSLILESASTNQTSMYLCASSSQGGRQYFGPGTRLTVT.

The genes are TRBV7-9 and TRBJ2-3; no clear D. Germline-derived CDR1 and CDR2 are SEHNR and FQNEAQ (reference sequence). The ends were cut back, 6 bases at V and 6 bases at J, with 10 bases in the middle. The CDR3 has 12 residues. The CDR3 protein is CASSPSSDTQYF. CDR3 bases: TGTGCCAGCAGTCCCTCCTCGGATACGCAGTATTTT.

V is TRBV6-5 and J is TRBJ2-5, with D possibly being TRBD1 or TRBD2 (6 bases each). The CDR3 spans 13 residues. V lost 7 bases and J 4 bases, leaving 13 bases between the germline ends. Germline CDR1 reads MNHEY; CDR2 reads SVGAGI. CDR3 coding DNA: TGTGCCAGCACCCGAGGGGGGTCAGAGACCCAGTACTTC. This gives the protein CASTRGGSETQYF.

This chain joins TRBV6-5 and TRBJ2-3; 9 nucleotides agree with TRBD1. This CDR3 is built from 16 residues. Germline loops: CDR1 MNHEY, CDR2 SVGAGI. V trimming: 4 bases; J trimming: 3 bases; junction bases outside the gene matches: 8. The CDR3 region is CASSSAGQGRTDTQYF. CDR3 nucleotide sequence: TGTGCCAGCAGTTCGGCGGGACAGGGTAGGACAGATACGCAGTATTTT.

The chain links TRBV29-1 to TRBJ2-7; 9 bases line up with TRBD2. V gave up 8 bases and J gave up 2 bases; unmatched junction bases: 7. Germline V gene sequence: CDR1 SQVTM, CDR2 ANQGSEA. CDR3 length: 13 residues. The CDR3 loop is CSFVAGAAYEQYF. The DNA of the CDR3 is TGCAGCTTCGTAGCGGGGGCCGCCTACGAGCAGTACTTC.

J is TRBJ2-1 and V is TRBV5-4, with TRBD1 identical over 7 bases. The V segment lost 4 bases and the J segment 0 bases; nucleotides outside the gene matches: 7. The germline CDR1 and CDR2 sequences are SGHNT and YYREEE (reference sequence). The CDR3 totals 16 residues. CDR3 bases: TGTGCCAGCAGCCTCGAGGGGGCCAGCTCCTACAATGAGCAGTTCTTC. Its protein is CASSLEGASSYNEQFF.